This T cell receptor (beta chain) originates from a study of T-cell memory formation after mild COVID-19. This clonotype was counted a few times. TCRdb reanalysed the 5' RACE reads using MiXCR and keeps one entry per CDR3 protein. The table records 350,000 to 450,000 distinct CDR3 sequences, approximately 15% of them present only once. Sequenced material: PBMCs or a T cell subset sorted from them (not recorded which). This sequence originates from a man between 18 and 29 years old who had mild COVID-19 (a few samples of this study predate the infection). Cell type and time point are not known.

This CDR3 is CASSSINYEQYF. Here the CDR3 DNA reads TGTGCCAGCAGCTCGATCAACTACGAGCAGTACTTC. This chain uses TRBV5-6 with TRBJ2-7; D not resolved. The germline V gene encodes CDR1 SGHDT and CDR2 YYEEEE. The CDR3 is 12 amino acids. V was trimmed by 3 bases and J by 3 bases, leaving 7 bases between them. Variable domain in full (rest from reference TRBV5-6 and TRBJ2-7): DAGVTQSPTHLIKTRGQQVTLRCSPKSGHDTVSWYQQALGQGPQFIFQYYEEEERQRGNFPDRFSGHQFPNYSSELNVNALLLGDSALYLCASSSINYEQYFGPGTRLTVT.